The sequence of this T cell receptor (beta chain) was determined in a study of CD8+CD57+ T cells in acquired aplastic anemia. Germline-derived CDR1 and CDR2 are ENHRY and SYGVKD. The CDR3 extends over 15 amino acids. Trimming left V 3 bases short and J 0 bases short, with 12 bases between. Study conclusions and caveats: Between patients and controls, around 31 CD8+ CDR3 sequences were found in common.

Genomic DNA templated the TCR beta VDJ and CDR3 profiling. TCRdb redid the calling of the reads with MiXCR, one entry per CDR3 protein. The sample includes more than 150,000 distinct CDR3 sequences, about half of them seen just once. This clonotype occurred a few times. The target antigen is unknown. Selection for sequencing was limited to patients who had shown CD8+CD57+ cell expansion by flow cytometry. Acquired aplastic anemia of severe grade affected all patients. The chain has TRBV10-3 and TRBJ2-7, with unresolved D. This clonotype originated in a human donor with aplastic anemia. The material sequenced was sorted CD4+, CD8+, or CD8+CD57+ T cells (not recorded which) from PBMCs. The chain's CDR3 is CAISDPGRTSYEQYF. In nucleotides, the CDR3 is TGTGCCATCAGTGACCCCGGCAGGACCTCCTACGAGCAGTACTTC.